The 25 T cell receptor beta chains in this list originate from one sample, sequenced in a study of molecular identifiers for immune sequencing clone quantification. Via MiXCR, TCRdb re-called the PCR reads, giving one row per CDR3 protein. Among about 510,000 distinct CDR3 sequences, about 26% were seen once, and the ten largest hold 0.7% to 0.9%. Sequencing was done on a sample of naive CD8+ T cells from blood, with Jurkat cell RNA spiked in. Subset here: FACS-sorted CD8+CD4-CCR7+CD45RA+ naive T cells. The receptor set was obtained from a human donor in good health. Some libraries in this study had Jurkat cell RNA spiked in.

The chain recombines TRBV11-2 with TRBJ2-5; D is unclear. Germline loops: CDR1 SGHAT, CDR2 FQNNGV. Deletions cut 5 bases from V and 5 bases from J, with 12 bases between. This CDR3 has 13 amino acids. CDR3 DNA sequence: TGTGCCAGCAGCCCAGGACGGCCGGAGACCCAGTACTTC. This gives the protein CASSPGRPETQYF.

As concerns this clonotype: A junction boundary mismatches the germline segment, possibly from a read error. The V call is TRBV30, the J call TRBJ2-3, with a tentative D call TRBD2 (5 bases). This CDR3 is 15 amino acids long. Germline V gene lookup returns CDR1 GTSNPN and CDR2 SVGIG (reference sequence). CDR3 protein: CTWSVSLAGTDTQYF. In nucleotides, the CDR3 is TGTACCTGGAGTGTAAGCCTAGCCGGAACAGATACGCAGTATTTT.

The chain recombines TRBV10-2 with TRBJ2-1; tentative D call: TRBD1 (6 bases). Per germline, CDR1 WSHSY and CDR2 SAAADI. V lost 11 bases and J lost 0, with 11 bases in between. This CDR3 has 13 amino acids. The CDR3 loop is CACKDSSYNEQFF. The CDR3 nucleotides are TGCGCCTGCAAGGACAGCTCCTACAATGAGCAGTTCTTC.

The gene calls are TRBV9 and TRBJ2-4; TRBD1 might be the D (6 bases). V lost 3 bases and J lost 8, with 12 bases in between. The length of the CDR3 is 13 residues. Germline CDR1 and CDR2: SGDLS and YYNGEE. The CDR3 DNA sequence: TGTGCCAGCAGCGAAGGGACATTGGACATTCAGTACTTC. This translates into CASSEGTLDIQYF.

This clonotype was seen repeatedly, ten times or more. The chain uses TRBV7-3 and TRBJ2-2; the D gene is possibly TRBD2 (6 bases). The CDR3 length is 17 residues. The germline CDR1 and CDR2 sequences are SGHTA and FQGTGA. V was trimmed by 0 bases and J by 3 bases, leaving 14 bases between them. The CDR3 bases are TGTGCCAGCAGCTTAACGTCCGCGGGACTGTACACCGGGGAGCTGTTTTTT. Translating gives CASSLTSAGLYTGELFF.

On this clonotype: With a much larger clone just one base away, this may be a read error. The chain joins TRBV5-1 to TRBJ2-3; a possible D gene is TRBD2 (5 bases). The CDR3 is 14 amino acids. Germline V gene data show CDR1 as SGHRS and CDR2 as YFSETQ. The V gene lost 4 bases and the J gene lost 4 bases, with 13 bases spanning the gap. CDR3 residues: CASSPGWGADTQYF. CDR3 bases: TGCGCCAGCAGCCCTGGATGGGGAGCAGATACGCAGTATTTT.

This clonotype has more than one count but fewer than ten. The CDR3 sequence is CASSYPVLKKETQYF. The CDR3 DNA reads TGTGCCAGCAGTTATCCCGTTTTAAAAAAAGAGACCCAGTACTTC. The chain employs TRBV6-2 or TRBV6-3 and TRBJ2-5; D not resolved. Germline V gene data show CDR1 as MNHEY and CDR2 as SVGEGT. This CDR3 region has 15 residues. V gave up 3 bases and J gave up 3 bases, with 14 bases separating them.

This clonotype has just a few counts. The DNA of the CDR3 is TGTGCCATCAGCCAAACATCGGGCCCCTACGAGCAGTACTTC. This codes for CAISQTSGPYEQYF. The chain couples TRBV10-3 to TRBJ2-7; no firm D call. V lost 6 bases and J 2 bases, leaving 14 bases between the germline ends. Germline CDR1 reads ENHRY; CDR2 reads SYGVKD. The CDR3 extends over 14 amino acids.

Worth noting for this clonotype: This clone may be a read error of a much larger clone one base away. The V gene is TRBV18, the J gene TRBJ1-5; 8 bases map to TRBD1. The germline gives CDR1 KGHSH, CDR2 LQKENI. The CDR3 has 16 residues. Trimming at V came to 0 bases and at J to 7 bases, leaving 8 bases not matched to a gene. CDR3 sequence: CASSPPLTGGRQPQHF. In nucleotides, the CDR3 is TGTGCCAGCTCACCACCGCTCACAGGGGGTAGGCAGCCCCAGCATTTT. Full variable domain (outside the CDR3, taken from reference TRBV18 and TRBJ1-5): NAGVMQNPRHLVRRRGQEARLRCSPMKGHSHVYWYRQLPEEGLKFMVYLQKENIIDESGMPKERFSAEFPKEGPSILRIQQVVRGDSAAYFCASSPPLTGGRQPQHFGDGTRLSIL.

The table lists this clonotype with a count of one. The junction departs from the called germline gene at one end, perhaps through a read error. The V gene is TRBV20-1, the J gene TRBJ2-2, with 7 bases lining up with TRBD1. CDR3 length: 13 amino acids. Germline V lookup: CDR1 DFQATT, CDR2 SNEGSKA (reference sequence). CDR3 coding DNA: TGCAGTGCGGAACACAGGGGCACCGGGGCGCTGTTTTTT. Translation: CSAEHRGTGALFF.

This clonotype was seen a few times. The chain couples TRBV4-3 to TRBJ2-5; D call uncertain. The CDR3 has 16 residues. Germline-derived CDR1 and CDR2 are LGHNA and YSLEER. V was pared by 0 bases and J by 2 bases, with 13 bases between. The DNA for the CDR3 is TGCGCCAGCAGCCAAGACCTATACTACGGGCAAGAGACCCAGTACTTC. This translates into CASSQDLYYGQETQYF.

This clonotype was seen many times. The rearrangement links TRBV27 to TRBJ2-7; weak D call: TRBD2 (6 bases). The V end was cut by 0 bases, the J end by 6 bases, with 9 bases between. Germline assignment: CDR1 MNHEY and CDR2 SMNVEV (reference sequence). CDR3 length: 13 amino acids. This CDR3 reads CASSLSFGGEQYF. The CDR3 DNA reads as TGTGCCAGCAGTTTATCGTTCGGGGGCGAGCAGTACTTC.

The chain recombines TRBV6-5 with TRBJ1-6; 7 positions agree with TRBD1. Germline V gene sequence: CDR1 MNHEY, CDR2 SVGAGI. The CDR3 totals 15 residues. The V segment lost 5 bases and the J segment 6 bases; nucleotides outside the gene matches: 7. The CDR3 reads CASSTTGEPNSPLHF. DNA of the CDR3: TGTGCCAGCAGTACCACAGGGGAACCTAATTCACCCCTCCACTTT.

This clonotype was counted only a few times. V usage is TRBV7-9 and J usage is TRBJ2-2; D perhaps matches TRBD1 (5 bases). This CDR3 is built from 15 residues. Germline V lookup: CDR1 SEHNR, CDR2 FQNEAQ (reference sequence). The ends were cut back, 4 bases at V and 1 base at J, with 10 bases in the middle. The CDR3 reads CASSYDRKNTGELFF. CDR3 sequence (DNA): TGTGCCAGCAGCTACGACAGAAAGAACACCGGGGAGCTGTTTTTT.

This clonotype was seen many times. CDR3 nucleotide sequence: TGTGCCAGCAGCCAAGATCCCCCCCTGATGGTAGGAACGAACACTGAAGCTTTCTTT. Amino acids: CASSQDPPLMVGTNTEAFF. The chain combines TRBV14 with TRBJ1-1; D unclear. The CDR3 has 19 amino acids. Germline loops: CDR1 SGHDN, CDR2 FVKESK. With 0 bases removed from V and 1 base from J, the gap between germline ends came to 21 bases.

Regarding this clonotype: A much larger clone differs by one base, so this may be a read error. The chain carries TRBV5-1 and TRBJ2-3; 9 nucleotides match TRBD1. CDR3 length equals 12 residues. The V gene's germline CDR1 is SGHRS and CDR2 YFSETQ. The CDR3 DNA reads as TGCGCCAGCAGCTTGTCGGGACAGGGTACATGTTTT. Translation: CASSLSGQGTCF. The complete variable domain, with remaining parts taken from reference TRBV5-1 and TRBJ2-3, reads KAGVTQTPRYLIKTRGQQVTLSCSPISGHRSVSWYQQTPGQGLQFLFEYFSETQRNKGNFPGRFSGRQFSNSRSEMNVSTLELGDSALYLCASSLSGQGTCFGPGTRLTVL.

Note on this clonotype: A read error may be the cause here, since a much bigger clone is one base away. V is TRBV7-9 and J is TRBJ1-1, with D perhaps matching TRBD1 (6 bases). Germline lookup yields CDR1 SEHNR and CDR2 FQNEAQ (reference sequence). The CDR3 covers 14 residues. For the CDR3, the DNA is TGTGCCAGCAGTTCCGTAAACAGGGACACTGAAGCTCTCTTT. This translates into CASSSVNRDTEALF.

This clonotype occurred many times. Compared with germline, one end of the junction differs, possibly owing to a read error. CDR3 loop: CASSLTVSGANVLTF. In nucleotides, the CDR3 is TGCGCCAGCAGCCTTACAGTCTCTGGGGCCAACGTCCTGACTTTC. J is TRBJ2-6 and V is TRBV19, with unresolved D. Germline CDR1 reads LNHDA; CDR2 reads SQIVND (reference sequence). The CDR3 has 15 amino acids.

About this clonotype itself: A much larger clone is a single base away; this may be a read error. The CDR3 does not end in the conserved phenylalanine or tryptophan, so this is likely a read error. The rearrangement joins TRBV27 to TRBJ2-7, with 10 bases that match TRBD2. CDR3 length: 14 amino acids. V shed 3 bases, J shed 7 bases, and the junction held 6 bases outside the gene matches. CDR1 and CDR2 from the germline V gene are MNHEY and SMNVEV (reference sequence). The CDR3 region is CASSLLAGAPEQYS. CDR3 nucleotide sequence: TGTGCCAGCAGTTTGCTAGCGGGAGCCCCGGAGCAGTACTCC.

Points on this clonotype: A read error is possible here, since a much larger clone lies one base away. The chain carries TRBV7-2 and TRBJ2-1; D may be TRBD1 or TRBD2 (5 bases each). This CDR3 has 16 residues. Germline CDR1 is SGHTA and CDR2 is FQGNSA. CDR3 loop: CASSLTGPVSYNAQFF. Here the CDR3 DNA reads TGTGCCAGCAGCTTGACGGGACCCGTCTCCTACAATGCGCAGTTCTTC.

This clonotype was recorded a few times. The chain couples TRBV6-1 to TRBJ2-3; the D is unclear. V lost 1 base and J lost 0, with 11 bases in between. The CDR3 has 16 amino acids. The germline CDR1 and CDR2 sequences are MNHNS and SASEGT. CDR3 bases: TGTGCCAGCAGTGAAGTCCCCTCTCCTAGCACAGATACGCAGTATTTT. Protein: CASSEVPSPSTDTQYF.

This clonotype has a single count. This may be a read error, as it is one base from a much larger clone. The chain joins TRBV29-1 to TRBJ1-1; the match to TRBD1 covers 9 bases. The CDR3 consists of 14 residues. Germline loops: CDR1 SQVTM, CDR2 ANQGSEA. The CDR3 DNA reads TGCAGCACAGAAACACAGACAGGGGGAACTGGAGCTTTCTTT. Translated, it gives CSTETQTGGTGAFF. Full variable domain (outside the CDR3, taken from reference TRBV29-1 and TRBJ1-1): SAVISQKPSRDICQRGTSLTIQCQVDSQVTMMFWYRQQPGQSLTLIATANQGSEATYESGFVIDKFPISRPNLTFSTLTVSNMSPEDSSIYLCSTETQTGGTGAFFGQGTRLTVV.

CDR3 bases: TGTGCCAGCAGTTCTCGACTAGACCCCTACGAGCAGTACTTC. Amino acids: CASSSRLDPYEQYF. V is TRBV28 and J is TRBJ2-7, with TRBD2 as a possible D gene (6 bases). V lost 4 bases and J lost 2, with 12 bases in between. Germline values: CDR1 MDHEN, CDR2 SYDVKM. The length of the CDR3 is 14 residues.

Only a few counts were recorded for this clonotype. The chain carries TRBV7-3 and TRBJ2-3, with 10 bases that match TRBD2. Losses at the gene ends were 2 bases for V and 5 bases for J; bases not matched to a gene: 4. In germline, CDR1 is SGHTA, CDR2 FQGTGA. There are 15 residues in the CDR3. Here the CDR3 DNA reads TGTGCCAGCAGCTTAGGGAGCGGGAGGGGAGATACGCAGTATTTT. Translating it yields CASSLGSGRGDTQYF. Together with reference TRBV7-3 and TRBJ2-3, the CDR3 gives the full variable domain: GAGVSQTPSNKVTEKGKYVELRCDPISGHTALYWYRQSLGQGPEFLIYFQGTGAADDSGLPNDRFFAVRPEGSVSTLKIQRTERGDSAVYLCASSLGSGRGDTQYFGPGTRLTVL.

Only a few counts were recorded for this clonotype. The rearrangement joins TRBV13 to TRBJ2-4; D tentatively fits TRBD1 or TRBD2 (6 bases each). Trimming removed 0 bases at V and 2 bases at J, with 11 bases between. CDR1 PRHDT and CDR2 FYEKMQ come from the germline V gene (reference sequence). The CDR3 has 16 amino acids. CDR3 residues: CASSLGLGGSKNIQYF. The CDR3 nucleotides are TGTGCCAGCAGCTTAGGCTTGGGGGGCTCCAAAAACATTCAGTACTTC. The variable domain in full, completed from reference TRBV13 and TRBJ2-4, reads AAGVIQSPRHLIKEKRETATLKCYPIPRHDTVYWYQQGPGQDPQFLISFYEKMQSDKGSIPDRFSAQQFSDYHSELNMSSLELGDSALYFCASSLGLGGSKNIQYFGAGTRLSVL.